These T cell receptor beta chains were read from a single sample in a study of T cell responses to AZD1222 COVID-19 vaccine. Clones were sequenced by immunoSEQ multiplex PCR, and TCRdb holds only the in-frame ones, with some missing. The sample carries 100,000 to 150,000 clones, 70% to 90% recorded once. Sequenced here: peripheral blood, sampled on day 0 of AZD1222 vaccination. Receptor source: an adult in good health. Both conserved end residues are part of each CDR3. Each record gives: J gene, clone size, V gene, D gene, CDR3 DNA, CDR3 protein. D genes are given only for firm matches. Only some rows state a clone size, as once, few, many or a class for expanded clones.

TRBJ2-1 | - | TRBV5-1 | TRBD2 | TGCGCCAGCAGCTTGGCCCTACTGTGGGGTGCCCTAGCGGACCCATACAATGAGCAGTTCTTC | CASSLALLWGALADPYNEQFF
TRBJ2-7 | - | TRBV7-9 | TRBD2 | TGTGCCAGCAGCTTGGGGACGAGGACTAGCGGACAATCCTACGAGCAGTACTTC | CASSLGTRTSGQSYEQYF
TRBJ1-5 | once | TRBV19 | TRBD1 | TGTGCCAGTAGAGATAAACCGGGACAGTCCGCTTATAGCAATCAGCCCCAGCATTTT | CASRDKPGQSAYSNQPQHF
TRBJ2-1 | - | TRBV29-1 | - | TGCAGCGTCGGAGGCTTTCAGTTCTTC | CSVGGFQFF
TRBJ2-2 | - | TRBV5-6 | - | TGTGCCAGCAGCTTGGAGGGGATCAGCGGGGAGCTGTTTTTT | CASSLEGISGELFF
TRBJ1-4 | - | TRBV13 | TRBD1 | TGTGCCAGCAGCTTACGGGACAGGGGCCGAGAAAAACTGTTTTTT | CASSLRDRGREKLFF
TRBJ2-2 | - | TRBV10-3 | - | TGTGCCATCAGTGCCATCGGGGAGCTGTTTTTT | CAISAIGELFF
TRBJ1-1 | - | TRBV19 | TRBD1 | TGTGCCAGTAGTTTTACCACCACAGGGGGCACTGAAGCTTTCTTT | CASSFTTTGGTEAFF
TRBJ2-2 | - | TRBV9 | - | TGTGCCAGCAGCGTTTTGGGTGGAGAGGAAGGCGGGGAGCTGTTTTTT | CASSVLGGEEGGELFF
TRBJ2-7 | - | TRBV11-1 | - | TGTGCCAGCAATCCGGGGTCAGGTGCTACCTACGAGCAGTACTTC | CASNPGSGATYEQYF
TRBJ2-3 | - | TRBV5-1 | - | TGCGCCAGCAGCTCAGGACTGTCAGATACGCAGTATTTT | CASSSGLSDTQYF
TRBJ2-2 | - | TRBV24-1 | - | TGTGCCACCAGTGATCCGGAGACAGGGAACACCGGGGAGCTGTTTTTT | CATSDPETGNTGELFF
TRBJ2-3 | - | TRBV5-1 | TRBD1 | TGCGCCAGCAGCCCGAGCACGACAGGGGATACGCAGTATTTT | CASSPSTTGDTQYF
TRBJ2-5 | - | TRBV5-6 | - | TGTGCCAGCAGCTTGTACCCTTCTACCTCAACGACCCAGTACTTC | CASSLYPSTSTTQYF
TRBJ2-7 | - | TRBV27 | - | TGTGCCAGCAGTTTAGGGGAGAGGTCCCAACCCTACGAGCAGTACTTC | CASSLGERSQPYEQYF
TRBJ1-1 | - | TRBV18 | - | TGTGCCAGCTCACAGATAGGAGGCACTGAAGCTTTCTTT | CASSQIGGTEAFF
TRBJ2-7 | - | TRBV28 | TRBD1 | TGTGCCAGCAGTTTCATTCTCGGGACAGCCTACGAGCAGTACTTC | CASSFILGTAYEQYF
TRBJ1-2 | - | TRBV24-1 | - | TGTGCCACTTACATTCAGGCTTACTATGGCTACACCTTC | CATYIQAYYGYTF
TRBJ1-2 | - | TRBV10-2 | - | TGCGCCAGTGCGGGAGCTAACTATGGCTACACCTTC | CASAGANYGYTF
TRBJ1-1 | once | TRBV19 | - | TGTGCCAGTAGTGCAACAGGGATGAACACTGAAGCTTTCTTT | CASSATGMNTEAFF
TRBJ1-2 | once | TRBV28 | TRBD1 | TGTGCCAGCAGTACCGGGACAGGGGGATCATGGTATGGCTACACCTTC | CASSTGTGGSWYGYTF
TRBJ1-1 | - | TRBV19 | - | TGTGCCAGTAGTTTGGGGGTTCAGATGAACACTGAAGCTTTCTTT | CASSLGVQMNTEAFF
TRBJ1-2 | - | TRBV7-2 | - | TGTGCCAGCAGCTGGCAGGGTGGCGGCACCGTTGGCTACACCTTC | CASSWQGGGTVGYTF
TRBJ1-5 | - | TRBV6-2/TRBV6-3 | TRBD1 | TGTGCCAGCAGTCACAGGGGGCCGAAACCACAGCCCCAGCATTTT | CASSHRGPKPQPQHF
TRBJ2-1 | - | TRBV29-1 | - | TGCAGCGTCAGGACACACGACTTGCAAATTGGAGAGCAGTTCTTC | CSVRTHDLQIGEQFF
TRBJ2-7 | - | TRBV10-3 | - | TGTGCCATCAGTGAGTATACAGGAGGCTACGAGCAGTACTTC | CAISEYTGGYEQYF
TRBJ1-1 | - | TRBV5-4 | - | TGTGCCAGCAGCTTGGACGGGACGGCAGGCTACACTGAAGCTTTCTTT | CASSLDGTAGYTEAFF
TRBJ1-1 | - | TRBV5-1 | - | TGCGCCAGCAGCCACGGAACAGGGAGAAGCACTGAAGCTTTCTTT | CASSHGTGRSTEAFF
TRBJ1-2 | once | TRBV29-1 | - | TGCAGCGTTGAATCCGGGAGGGCAGCCACTAACTATGGCTACACCTTC | CSVESGRAATNYGYTF
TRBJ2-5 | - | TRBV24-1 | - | TGTGCCACCAGTCGTCAGTCGCAAGAGACCCAGTACTTC | CATSRQSQETQYF
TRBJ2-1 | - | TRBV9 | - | TGTGCCAGCAGCGCAGGGGAAGCGAGGTACAATGAGCAGTTCTTC | CASSAGEARYNEQFF
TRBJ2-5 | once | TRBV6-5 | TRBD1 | TGTGCCAGCAGTAAGGACAGGGCGAAGGAGACCCAGTACTTC | CASSKDRAKETQYF
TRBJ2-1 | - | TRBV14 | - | TGTGCCAGCAGCCAGGTGGGGTCCTACAATGAGCAGTTCTTC | CASSQVGSYNEQFF
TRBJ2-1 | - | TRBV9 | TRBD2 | TGTGCCAGCAGCCCATCCGGACTAGCGGGAGCCCCCTACAATGAGCAGTTCTTC | CASSPSGLAGAPYNEQFF
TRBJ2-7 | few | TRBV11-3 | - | TGTGCCAGCAGCTTACAGCTTTCGTCCTACGAGCAGTACTTC | CASSLQLSSYEQYF
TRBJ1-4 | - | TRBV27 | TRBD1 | TGTGCCAGCAGTTCGAATCGCCAGGGGGCTGGTGAAAAACTGTTTTTT | CASSSNRQGAGEKLFF
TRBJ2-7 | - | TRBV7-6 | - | TGTGCCAGCAGCTTAGGGCAGGGTGTTACCTACGAGCAGTACTTC | CASSLGQGVTYEQYF
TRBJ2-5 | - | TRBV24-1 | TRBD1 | TGTGCCACCAGTGATACCCGGGACAGCTTGCAAGAGACCCAGTACTTC | CATSDTRDSLQETQYF
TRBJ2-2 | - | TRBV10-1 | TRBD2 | TGCGCCAGCAGTGACGGACTAGCGGGAGGGAGCACCGGGGAGCTGTTTTTT | CASSDGLAGGSTGELFF
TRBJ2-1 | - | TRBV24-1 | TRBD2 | TGTGCCACCAGTGATTTCCCCGGGACTAGCGGGACCTACAATGAGCAGTTCTTC | CATSDFPGTSGTYNEQFF
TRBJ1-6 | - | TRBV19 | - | TGTGCCAGTAGTATTTCCGTTTTCTCTAATAATTCACCCCTCCACTTT | CASSISVFSNNSPLHF
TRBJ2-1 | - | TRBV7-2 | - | TGTGCCAGCAGCGGGGCCGGTGGGGCCTATGAGCAGTTCTTC | CASSGAGGAYEQFF
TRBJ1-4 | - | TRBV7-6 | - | TGTGCCAGCAGCTTACTACCCGAGGATGAAAAACTGTTTTTT | CASSLLPEDEKLFF
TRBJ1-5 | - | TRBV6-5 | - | TGTGCCAGCAGCTCCGTAGGGGGCAATCAGCCCCAGCATTTT | CASSSVGGNQPQHF
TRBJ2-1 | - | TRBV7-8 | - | TGTGCCAGCAGCCGAGGGGGGAATGAGCAGTTCTTC | CASSRGGNEQFF
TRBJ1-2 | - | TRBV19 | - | TGTGCCACTAGGGGGAGAGACGGATATTATGGCTACACCTTC | CATRGRDGYYGYTF
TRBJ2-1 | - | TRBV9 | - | TGTGCCAGCAGCGGCGTGCAATCCTACAATGAGCAGTTCTTC | CASSGVQSYNEQFF